A selection of T cell receptor beta chains follows, all from one sample in a study of T-cell reconstitution after alpha-beta-depleted transplantation in children. TCRdb called the PCR reads again in MiXCR, with one record for every CDR3 protein. The sample holds fewer than 750,000 distinct CDR3 sequences; more than 20% are singletons and the top ten take roughly 13%. The sequencing here drew on PBMCs, mostly from graft donor cells, taken 360 days after TCRalphabeta/CD19-depleted stem cell transplant. The receptors come from a boy younger than two who had a stem cell transplant for acute myeloid leukemia, so the T cells may come from the graft donor. The CDR3 runs from the conserved cysteine through the conserved F or W. Fields, in order: J gene, D gene, V gene, clone size, CDR3 DNA, CDR3 protein. D genes are given only for firm matches. Expanded clones are given a class, and other clones once, few, many or no size at all.

>TRBJ2-2|NA|TRBV6-2/TRBV6-3|NA
TGTGCCAGCATTTGGACAGCCGGGGAGCTGTTTTTT
CASIWTAGELFF
>TRBJ1-4|NA|TRBV12-3/TRBV12-4|NA
TGTGCCAGCAGTTCGACAGCCTTGAATGAAAAACTGTTTTTT
CASSSTALNEKLFF
>TRBJ1-6|NA|TRBV20-1|many
TGCAGTGCTAGAGATACTCGAACAGGTGGAAATTCACCCCTCCACTTT
CSARDTRTGGNSPLHF
>TRBJ1-5|NA|TRBV12-3/TRBV12-4|NA
TGTGCCAGCAGTTTAGTCGGGGATATCAATCAGCCCCAGCATTTT
CASSLVGDINQPQHF
>TRBJ1-5|NA|TRBV12-3/TRBV12-4|few
TGTGCCAGCAGTCCCTCGCTGCTGGGATATAGCAATCAGCCCCAGCATTTT
CASSPSLLGYSNQPQHF
>TRBJ1-3|NA|TRBV2|NA
TGTGCCAGCAGACTTGGAGGAGGGGACACCATATATTTT
CASRLGGGDTIYF
>TRBJ2-5|TRBD1|TRBV12-3/TRBV12-4|few
TGTGCCAGCAGCAGACAGGGGGGGAAAGAGACCCAGTACTTC
CASSRQGGKETQYF
>TRBJ2-5|NA|TRBV28|many
TGTGCCAGCAGTTTACCCGTCACCACTATAGAGACCCAGTACTTC
CASSLPVTTIETQYF
>TRBJ1-4|NA|TRBV10-3|few
TGTGCCATCAGTGAGTCAAGGGGACGGGGTGAAAAACTGTTTTTT
CAISESRGRGEKLFF
>TRBJ1-1|NA|TRBV3-1|few
TGTGCCAGCAGCCAAGATCCAGTTTTAAGGAACACTGAAGCTTTCTTT
CASSQDPVLRNTEAFF
>TRBJ1-5|TRBD1|TRBV20-1|NA
TGCAGTGCTCGGGACAGCAATAGGGGCAATCAGCCCCAGCATTTT
CSARDSNRGNQPQHF
>TRBJ2-6|NA|TRBV28|many
TGTGCCAGCAAGGGCAGGGGTTGGTCTGGGGCCAACGTCCTGACTTTC
CASKGRGWSGANVLTF
>TRBJ2-3|NA|TRBV20-1|NA
TGCAGTGCCCGAGAGTTCGATACGCAGTATTTT
CSAREFDTQYF
>TRBJ2-5|NA|TRBV7-2|NA
TGTGCCAGCAGCTTGGTTGCCGGCGGGAAAGAGACCCAGTACTTC
CASSLVAGGKETQYF
>TRBJ2-7|TRBD2|TRBV12-3/TRBV12-4|NA
TGTGCCAGCAGAGGGACTAGCAACTACGAGCAGTACTTC
CASRGTSNYEQYF
>TRBJ1-2|NA|TRBV4-3|NA
TGCGCCAGCAGCGGAGGGGCTTTTAATGGCTACACCTTC
CASSGGAFNGYTF
>TRBJ2-3|NA|TRBV6-1|few
TGTGCCAGCAGGTCCCGGGACGCGGGAATCCTTAGCACAGATACGCAGTATTTT
CASRSRDAGILSTDTQYF
>TRBJ2-2|NA|TRBV13|NA
TGTGCCAGCAGCTTAGAGACAGCCGGGGAGCTGTTTTTT
CASSLETAGELFF
>TRBJ2-4|NA|TRBV24-1|NA
TGTGCCACCAGTGGGAAGGGGGATGTCAAAAACATTCAGTACTTC
CATSGKGDVKNIQYF